This T cell receptor (beta chain) is drawn from a study of blood T cell repertoires in COVID-19. This CDR3 has 15 amino acids. V lost 0 bases to trimming and J lost 1 base, with 7 bases between them. Germline-derived CDR1 and CDR2 are MGHDK and SYGVNS. TCRdb's copy holds only in-frame clones and misses some; the assay was immunoSEQ multiplex PCR. Of about 94,000 clones listed, under 80% are singletons. The origin of this receptor is a man between 65 and 85 years old with COVID-19, enrolled during active disease. Source material: peripheral blood. The V and J genes are TRBV25-1 and TRBJ1-5, with a possible D match to TRBD1 (5 bases). CDR3 coding DNA: TGTGCCAGCAGTGAATATAGGGGAAGCAATCAGCCCCAGCATTTT. This gives the protein CASSEYRGSNQPQHF.